This T cell receptor beta chain was identified in a study of follicular helper T cells after annual influenza vaccination. Study-level information: Some donors were sampled over the 2013-2014, 2014-2015 and 2015-2016 vaccinations. Whole-study results and caveats: Most later recoveries of Day 7 ICOS+CD38+ clones were ICOS-CD38- cTfh.

Survey level resolution was used for TCRB sequencing. TCRdb's copy holds only in-frame clones and misses some; the assay was immunoSEQ multiplex PCR. The sample carries several thousand clones, more than 75% recorded once. As to time point: 2015-2016 season, 7 days after influenza vaccination. Note on this clone: The antigen is unknown.

The germline CDR1 and CDR2 sequences are MDHEN and SYDVKM. J gave up 2 bases and V 9 bases, and 8 bases lay outside the gene matches. The CDR3 runs 17 residues. The sequencing here drew on CXCR5+ CD38- circulating T follicular helper cells from blood, taken 7 days after influenza vaccination. Subset indicated: circulating Tfh, non-naive CD4+CXCR5+PD-1+ (ICOS+CD38+ or ICOS-CD38-). The chain uses TRBV28 and TRBJ2-1, with 15 bases matching TRBD2. The TCR originated in an adult who received the influenza vaccine. CDR3 loop: CASHGTSGRKAYNEQFF. In DNA, the CDR3 is TGTGCCAGTCACGGGACTAGCGGGAGGAAAGCCTACAATGAGCAGTTCTTC.